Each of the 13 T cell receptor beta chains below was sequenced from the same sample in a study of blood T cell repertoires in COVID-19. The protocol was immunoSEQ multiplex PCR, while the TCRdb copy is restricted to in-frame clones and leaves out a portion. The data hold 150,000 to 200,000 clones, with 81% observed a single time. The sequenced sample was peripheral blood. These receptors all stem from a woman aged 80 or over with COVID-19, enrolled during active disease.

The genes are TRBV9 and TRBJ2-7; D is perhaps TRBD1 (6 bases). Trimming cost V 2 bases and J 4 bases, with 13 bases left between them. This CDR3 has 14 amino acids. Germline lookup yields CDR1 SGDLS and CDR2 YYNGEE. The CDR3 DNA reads TGTGCCAGCAGCGTGACAGGCGACGGTTACGAGCAGTACTTC. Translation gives CASSVTGDGYEQYF. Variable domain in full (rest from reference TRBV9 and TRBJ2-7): DSGVTQTPKHLITATGQRVTLRCSPRSGDLSVYWYQQSLDQGLQFLIQYYNGEERAKGNILERFSAQQFPDLHSELNLSSLELGDSALYFCASSVTGDGYEQYFGPGTRLTVT.

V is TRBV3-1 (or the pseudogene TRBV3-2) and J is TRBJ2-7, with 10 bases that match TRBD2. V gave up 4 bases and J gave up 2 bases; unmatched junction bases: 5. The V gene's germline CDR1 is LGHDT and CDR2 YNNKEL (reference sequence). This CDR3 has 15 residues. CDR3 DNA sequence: TGTGCCAGCAGCCCCGGACTAGCGGACGCCTACGAGCAGTACTTC. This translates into CASSPGLADAYEQYF.

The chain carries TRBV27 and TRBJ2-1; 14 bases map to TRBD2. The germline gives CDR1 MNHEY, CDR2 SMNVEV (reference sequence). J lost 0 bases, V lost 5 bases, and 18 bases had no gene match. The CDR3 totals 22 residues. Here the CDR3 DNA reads TGTGCCAGCAGTCTCTCTGCCGGGACTAGCGGGAGAGGTAAGAGCTCCTACAATGAGCAGTTCTTC. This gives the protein CASSLSAGTSGRGKSSYNEQFF.

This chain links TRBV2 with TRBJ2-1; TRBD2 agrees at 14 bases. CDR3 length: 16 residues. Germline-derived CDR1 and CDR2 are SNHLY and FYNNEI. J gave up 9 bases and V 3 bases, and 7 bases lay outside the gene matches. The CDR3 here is CASSDPGLAGDVEQFF. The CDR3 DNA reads TGTGCCAGCAGTGACCCGGGACTAGCGGGAGACGTTGAGCAGTTCTTC.

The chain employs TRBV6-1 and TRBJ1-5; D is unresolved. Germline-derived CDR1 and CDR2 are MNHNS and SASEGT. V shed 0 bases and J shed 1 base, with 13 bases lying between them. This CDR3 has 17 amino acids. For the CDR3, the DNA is TGTGCCAGCAGTGAAGCGAGGCGAGGGTGGAGCAATCAGCCCCAGCATTTT. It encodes CASSEARRGWSNQPQHF.

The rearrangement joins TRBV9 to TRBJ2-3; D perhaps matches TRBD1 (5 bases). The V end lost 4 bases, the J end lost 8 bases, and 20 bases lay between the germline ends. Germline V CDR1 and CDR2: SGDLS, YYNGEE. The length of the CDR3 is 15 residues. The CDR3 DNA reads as TGTGCCAGCAGCCCCTCAGGGATGACTCTCGGTACGCAGTATTTT. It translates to CASSPSGMTLGTQYF.

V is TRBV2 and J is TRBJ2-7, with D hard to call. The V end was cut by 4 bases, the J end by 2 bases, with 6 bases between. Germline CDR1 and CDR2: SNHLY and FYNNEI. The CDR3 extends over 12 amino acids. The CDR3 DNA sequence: TGTGCCAGCAGTGCTACTCCCTACGAGCAGTACTTC. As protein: CASSATPYEQYF. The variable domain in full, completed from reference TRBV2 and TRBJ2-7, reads EPEVTQTPSHQVTQMGQEVILRCVPISNHLYFYWYRQILGQKVEFLVSFYNNEISEKSEIFDDQFSVERPDGSNFTLKIRSTKLEDSAMYFCASSATPYEQYFGPGTRLTVT.

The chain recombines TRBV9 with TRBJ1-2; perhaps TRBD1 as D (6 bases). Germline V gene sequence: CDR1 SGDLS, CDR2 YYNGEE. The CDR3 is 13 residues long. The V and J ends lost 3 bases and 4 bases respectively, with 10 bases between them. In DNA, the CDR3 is TGTGCCAGCAGCGCGACAGGCCGCTATGGCTACACCTTC. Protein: CASSATGRYGYTF. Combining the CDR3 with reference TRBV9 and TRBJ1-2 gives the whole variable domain DSGVTQTPKHLITATGQRVTLRCSPRSGDLSVYWYQQSLDQGLQFLIQYYNGEERAKGNILERFSAQQFPDLHSELNLSSLELGDSALYFCASSATGRYGYTFGSGTRLTVV.

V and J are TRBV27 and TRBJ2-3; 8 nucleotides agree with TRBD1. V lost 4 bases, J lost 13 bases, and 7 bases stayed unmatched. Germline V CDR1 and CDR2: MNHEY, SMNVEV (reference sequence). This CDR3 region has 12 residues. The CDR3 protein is CASSYGQGQKYF. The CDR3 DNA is TGTGCCAGCAGTTACGGACAGGGACAAAAGTATTTT.

In DNA form, the CDR3 reads TGTGCCAGCTCTCAGGTGCAGGACACAGATACGCAGTATTTT. Its translation is CASSQVQDTDTQYF. The chain carries TRBV27 and TRBJ2-3; no definite D call. The V gene lost 8 bases and the J gene lost 2 bases, with 14 bases spanning the gap. Germline CDR1 is MNHEY and CDR2 is SMNVEV (reference sequence). The CDR3 loop spans 14 amino acids.

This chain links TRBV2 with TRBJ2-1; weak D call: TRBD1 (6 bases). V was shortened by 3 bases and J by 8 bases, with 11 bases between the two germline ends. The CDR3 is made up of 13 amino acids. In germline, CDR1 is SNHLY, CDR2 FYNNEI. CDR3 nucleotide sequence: TGTGCCAGCAGTGACGCTGGGGGCGATGAGCAGTTCTTC. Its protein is CASSDAGGDEQFF.

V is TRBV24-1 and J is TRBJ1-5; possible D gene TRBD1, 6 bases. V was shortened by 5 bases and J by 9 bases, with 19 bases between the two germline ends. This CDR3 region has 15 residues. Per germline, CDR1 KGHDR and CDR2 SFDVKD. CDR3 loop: CATSGGGAHAGPQHF. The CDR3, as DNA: TGTGCCACCAGTGGTGGGGGGGCGCACGCCGGGCCCCAGCATTTT.

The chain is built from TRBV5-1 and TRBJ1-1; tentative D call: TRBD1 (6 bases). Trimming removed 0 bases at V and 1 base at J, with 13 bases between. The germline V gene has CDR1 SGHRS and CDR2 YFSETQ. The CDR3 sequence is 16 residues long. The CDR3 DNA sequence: TGCGCCAGCAGCTTGGCCATGGGGGCCGAGAACACTGAAGCTTTCTTT. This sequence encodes CASSLAMGAENTEAFF.